This passage covers 11 T cell receptor beta chains from one sample sequenced in a study of neoadjuvant anti-PD-1 for oral cavity cancer. The time point: after neoadjuvant nivolumab, at surgical resection. Profiling relied on immunoSEQ multiplex PCR, and the TCRdb table lists in-frame clones only, not all of them. The table records approximately 13,000 clones, around 74% of them present only once. The sample here was PBMCs, taken after nivolumab (anti-PD-1) treatment. The receptors shown here come from a person aged 35-80 years with oral cavity squamous cell carcinoma.

This clone has just a few counts. V gene TRBV9 combines with J gene TRBJ2-7; D gene uncertain. The CDR3 length is 14 residues. Trimming stripped 0 bases from V and 0 bases from J, with 7 bases between. CDR1 and CDR2 (germline): SGDLS, YYNGEE. The CDR3 region has the DNA TGTGCCAGCAGCGTAGAGTATAGCTCCTACGAGCAGTACTTC. Its protein is CASSVEYSSYEQYF.

This clone showed up just a few times. The chain links TRBV29-1 to TRBJ1-2, with D perhaps matching TRBD1 (6 bases). The germline CDR1 and CDR2 sequences are SQVTM and ANQGSEA. This CDR3 region has 11 residues. V gave up 5 bases and J gave up 4 bases, with 8 bases separating them. The CDR3, as DNA: TGCAGCGTTCGGACAGCCTATGGCTACACCTTC. Translating gives CSVRTAYGYTF. Drawing the rest from reference TRBV29-1 and TRBJ1-2, the complete variable domain is SAVISQKPSRDICQRGTSLTIQCQVDSQVTMMFWYRQQPGQSLTLIATANQGSEATYESGFVIDKFPISRPNLTFSTLTVSNMSPEDSSIYLCSVRTAYGYTFGSGTRLTVV.

V and J are TRBV2 and TRBJ1-3; TRBD1 is a possible D gene (6 bases). This CDR3 has 17 residues. Per the germline V gene, CDR1 is SNHLY and CDR2 is FYNNEI. Between the trimmed V and J ends, which lost 6 bases and 0 bases, there was a span of 18 bases. The CDR3 region has the DNA TGTGCCAGCAGATACAGGGTTCAGCCAAGCTCTGGAAACACCATATATTTT. Residues: CASRYRVQPSSGNTIYF.

This clone was seen only once. The CDR3 DNA reads as TGTGCCTGGAGTGTTGGTACGGGAGAGCCTAAGCAGTTCTTC. Amino acids: CAWSVGTGEPKQFF. The chain couples TRBV30 to TRBJ2-1; tentatively, D is TRBD2 (6 bases). The V gene's germline CDR1 is GTSNPN and CDR2 SVGIG (reference sequence). The CDR3 is 14 amino acids. The germline V and J ends were trimmed by 0 bases and 11 bases, with 17 bases remaining between them.

The rearrangement links TRBV6-5 to TRBJ1-1, with D maybe TRBD1 (6 bases). The CDR3 is 12 amino acids. CDR1 is MNHEY, CDR2 SVGAGI, per germline. Deletions cut 11 bases from V and 7 bases from J, with 17 bases between. As DNA, the CDR3 is TGTGCCGCAAAGGGGGAAGTTAATGAAGCTTTCTTT. Its translation: CAAKGEVNEAFF.

The rearrangement uses TRBV28 and TRBJ2-7; D call uncertain. This CDR3 comprises 13 residues. Germline V gives CDR1 MDHEN, CDR2 SYDVKM. V lost 2 bases to trimming and J lost 4 bases, with 9 bases between them. The CDR3, as DNA: TGTGCCAGCAGTTTACTAGGGTTGTACGAGCAGTACTTC. Translated: CASSLLGLYEQYF.

This clone turned up a few times. V is TRBV6-6 and J is TRBJ2-7, with 7 bases that match TRBD2. Trimming removed 4 bases from V and 4 bases from J; junction bases left unmatched: 7. This CDR3 comprises 14 residues. Per the germline V gene, CDR1 is MNHNY and CDR2 is SVGAGI (reference sequence). CDR3 sequence: CASSSPTSAYEQYF. CDR3 in DNA: TGTGCCAGCAGTTCCCCCACTAGCGCGTACGAGCAGTACTTC.

The genes are TRBV11-2 and TRBJ2-7, with 7 bases lining up with TRBD1. The trim removed 6 bases at V and 4 bases at J, leaving 9 bases unmatched. The CDR3 totals 14 residues. Germline CDR1 is SGHAT and CDR2 is FQNNGV. CDR3 in amino acids: CASRPLTGRYEQYF. The CDR3 bases are TGTGCCAGCAGACCTTTGACAGGGCGGTACGAGCAGTACTTC.

The chain links TRBV11-1 to TRBJ2-7, with 10 bases fitting TRBD1. Germline CDR1 reads SGHAT; CDR2 reads FQDESV (reference sequence). Trimming took 6 bases from V and 6 from J; bases not matched to a gene: 2. The CDR3 consists of 12 residues. The CDR3 sequence is CASSRDRGEQYF. Written as DNA, the CDR3 is TGTGCCAGCAGTCGGGACAGGGGCGAGCAGTACTTC.

The chain couples TRBV28 to TRBJ1-2; tentatively, D is TRBD1 (5 bases). V was trimmed by 6 bases and J by 4 bases, leaving 12 bases between them. The CDR3 runs 13 residues. Germline V gene lookup returns CDR1 MDHEN and CDR2 SYDVKM. The CDR3 bases are TGTGCCAGCAGACGGCAGGGTGCCTATGGCTACACCTTC. As protein: CASRRQGAYGYTF.

The rearrangement links TRBV29-1 to TRBJ1-1; D gene ambiguous. The V and J ends lost 4 bases and 7 bases respectively, with 10 bases between them. This CDR3 comprises 11 residues. Germline CDR1 is SQVTM and CDR2 is ANQGSEA. The CDR3 sequence: CSVAAYNEAFF. The CDR3 nucleotides read TGCAGCGTTGCGGCATATAATGAAGCTTTCTTT. Combining the CDR3 with reference TRBV29-1 and TRBJ1-1 gives the whole variable domain SAVISQKPSRDICQRGTSLTIQCQVDSQVTMMFWYRQQPGQSLTLIATANQGSEATYESGFVIDKFPISRPNLTFSTLTVSNMSPEDSSIYLCSVAAYNEAFFGQGTRLTVV.